This T cell receptor (beta chain) was identified in a study of T cell repertoires and leukemia-associated antigens. Study at large: Effective reads per sample ranged from roughly 3.3 to 5.5 million.

This clonotype has only one observation. Its antigen is unidentified. One end of the junction does not line up with germline, which may come from a read error. TCRdb recomputed calls from the 5' RACE reads with MiXCR, one row per CDR3 protein. The repertoire has about 12,000 distinct CDR3 sequences, roughly 39% of them found once; the top ten carry less than 40%. Germline loops: CDR1 SQVTM, CDR2 ANQGSEA. The CDR3 sequence is 20 residues long. Points from the study as a whole: Vbeta, Jbeta, VDJ rearrangement and unique CDR3 counts did not differ significantly across four groups.

The sequenced material came from CD3+ T cells sorted from blood and cultured. This receptor was taken from a female donor in good health. The chain recombines TRBV29-1 with TRBJ2-1; TRBD2 matches 12 bases. The DNA of the CDR3 is TGCAGCGTCGAAGGAAGGCAGGGGGCCCTACGACTAGCGGGAGAACGGGAGCAGTTCTTC. This codes for CSVEGRQGALRLAGEREQFF.